This TCR beta chain was captured by sequencing in a study of cytomegalovirus exposure and HLA in healthy donors. Turning to the study itself: As an earlier analysis found, about 190 million T cells yielded about 120 million unique TCR beta sequences. Most donors, 70% to 85% of over 300 genotyped, fell in the Caucasian-associated ancestry cluster. Study-wide findings and caveats: Cytomegalovirus-associated status was assigned to around 160 TCR beta chains. Association of roughly 17,000 TCR beta sequences with HLA alleles was found at 0.05 false discovery rate in a later analysis.

As regards this clone: Its antigen is undetermined.

Between the trimmed V and J ends, which lost 0 bases and 0 bases, there was a span of 19 bases. The CDR3 totals 19 residues. Germline CDR1 reads SGDLS; CDR2 reads YYNGEE. The PCR was carried out with 60 Vbeta primers and 13 Jbeta primers. Some clones are missing from TCRdb's copy, which holds only in-frame ones; the method was immunoSEQ multiplex PCR. The sample carries under 200,000 clones, 55% to 80% recorded once. The origin of this receptor is a woman between 18 and 29 years old in good health and CMV-seropositive. Sequencing was carried out using PBMCs. J is TRBJ1-3 and V is TRBV9; D is unclear. CDR3 coding DNA: TGTGCCAGCAGCGTAGCCCCTGGCAGGCTCCCGCGCTCTGGAAACACCATATATTTT. Protein product: CASSVAPGRLPRSGNTIYF.